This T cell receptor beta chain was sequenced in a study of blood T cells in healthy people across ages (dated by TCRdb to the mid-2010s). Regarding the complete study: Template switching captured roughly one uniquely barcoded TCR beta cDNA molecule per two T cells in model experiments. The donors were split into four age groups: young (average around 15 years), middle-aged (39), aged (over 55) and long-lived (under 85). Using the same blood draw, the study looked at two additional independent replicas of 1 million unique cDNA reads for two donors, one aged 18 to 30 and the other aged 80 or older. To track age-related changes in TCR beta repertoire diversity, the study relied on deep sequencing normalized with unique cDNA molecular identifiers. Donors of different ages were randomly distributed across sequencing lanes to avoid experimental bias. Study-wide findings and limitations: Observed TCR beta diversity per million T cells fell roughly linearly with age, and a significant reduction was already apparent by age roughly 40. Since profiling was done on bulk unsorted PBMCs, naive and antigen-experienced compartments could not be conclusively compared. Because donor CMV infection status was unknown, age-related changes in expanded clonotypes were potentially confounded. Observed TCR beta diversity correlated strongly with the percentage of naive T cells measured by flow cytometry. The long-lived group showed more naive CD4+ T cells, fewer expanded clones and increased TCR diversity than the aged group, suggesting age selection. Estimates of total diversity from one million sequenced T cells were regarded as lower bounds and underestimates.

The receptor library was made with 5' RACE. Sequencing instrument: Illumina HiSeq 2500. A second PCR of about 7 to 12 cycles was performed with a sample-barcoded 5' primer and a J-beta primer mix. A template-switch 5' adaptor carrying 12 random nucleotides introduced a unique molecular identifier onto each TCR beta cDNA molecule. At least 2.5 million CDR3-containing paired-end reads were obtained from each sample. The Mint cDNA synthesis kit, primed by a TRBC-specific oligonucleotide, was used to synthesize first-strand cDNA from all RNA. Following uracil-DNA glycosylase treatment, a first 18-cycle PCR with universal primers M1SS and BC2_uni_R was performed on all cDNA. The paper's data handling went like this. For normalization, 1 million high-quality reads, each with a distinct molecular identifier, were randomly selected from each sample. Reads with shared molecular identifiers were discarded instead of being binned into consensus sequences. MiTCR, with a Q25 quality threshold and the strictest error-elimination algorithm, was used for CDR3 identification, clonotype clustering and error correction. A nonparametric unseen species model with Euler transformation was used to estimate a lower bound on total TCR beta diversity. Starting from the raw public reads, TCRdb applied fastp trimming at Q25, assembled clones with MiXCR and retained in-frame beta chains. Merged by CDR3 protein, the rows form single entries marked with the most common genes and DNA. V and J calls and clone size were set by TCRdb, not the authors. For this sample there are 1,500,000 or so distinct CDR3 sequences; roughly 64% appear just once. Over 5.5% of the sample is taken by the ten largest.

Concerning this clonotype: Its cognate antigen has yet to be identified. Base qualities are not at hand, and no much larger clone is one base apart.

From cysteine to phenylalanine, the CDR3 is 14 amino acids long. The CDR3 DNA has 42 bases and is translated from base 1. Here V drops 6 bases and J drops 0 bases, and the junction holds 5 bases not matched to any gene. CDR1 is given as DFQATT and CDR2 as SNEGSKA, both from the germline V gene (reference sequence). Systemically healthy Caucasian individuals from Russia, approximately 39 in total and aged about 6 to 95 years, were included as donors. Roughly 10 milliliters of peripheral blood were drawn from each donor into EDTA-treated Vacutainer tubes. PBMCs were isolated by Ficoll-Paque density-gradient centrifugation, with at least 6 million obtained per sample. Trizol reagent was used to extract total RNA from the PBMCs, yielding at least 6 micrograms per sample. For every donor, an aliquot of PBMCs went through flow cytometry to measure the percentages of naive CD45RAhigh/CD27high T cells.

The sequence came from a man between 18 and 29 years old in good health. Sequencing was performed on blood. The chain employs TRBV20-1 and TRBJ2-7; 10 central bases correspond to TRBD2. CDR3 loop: CSAARTSGSYEQYF. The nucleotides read TGCAGTGCCGCCCGGACTAGCGGCTCCTACGAGCAGTACTTC.